Below, 19 T cell receptor beta chains from the same sample are listed, as sequenced in a study of T cell responses to AZD1222 COVID-19 vaccine. The method was immunoSEQ multiplex PCR; TCRdb's version includes in-frame clones alone and lacks a portion of them. The repertoire holds 45,000 or so clones, with less than 95% as singletons. Source: peripheral blood, taken 28 days after the second AZD1222 dose. Source of these receptors: an adult who received the AZD1222 COVID-19 vaccine.

The chain joins TRBV5-5 to TRBJ2-3; TRBD2 matches 7 bases. This CDR3 is 15 amino acids long. The germline V gene has CDR1 SGHKS and CDR2 YYEKEE (reference sequence). V gave up 4 bases and J gave up 0 bases; unmatched junction bases: 5. CDR3 DNA sequence: TGTGCCAGCAGCCGAAGCGGGGTAAGCACAGATACGCAGTATTTT. Protein: CASSRSGVSTDTQYF. Full variable domain (missing parts from reference TRBV5-5 and TRBJ2-3): DAGVTQSPTHLIKTRGQQVTLRCSPISGHKSVSWYQQVLGQGPQFIFQYYEKEERGRGNFPDRFSARQFPNYSSELNVNALLLGDSALYLCASSRSGVSTDTQYFGPGTRLTVL.

This clone was detected only once. This chain links TRBV11-2 with TRBJ1-5, with 11 bases fitting TRBD1. The CDR3 has 15 amino acids. CDR1 and CDR2 from the germline V gene are SGHAT and FQNNGV. V lost 6 bases to trimming and J lost 7 bases; unmatched junction nucleotides: 8. CDR3 nucleotides: TGTGCCAGCAGTCGGACAGGGGGCCTGAGACAGCCCCAGCATTTT. It specifies CASSRTGGLRQPQHF.

V usage is TRBV6-1 and J usage is TRBJ1-2, with D possibly being TRBD1 (5 bases). The CDR3 is 15 amino acids. In germline, CDR1 is MNHNS, CDR2 SASEGT. Trimming took off 0 bases at V and 3 bases at J, with 11 bases between the two ends. In DNA, the CDR3 is TGTGCCAGCAGTGAAGCCCAGGGTGTCTACTATGGCTACACCTTC. It specifies CASSEAQGVYYGYTF.

CDR3 bases: TGTGCCTGGAGTGTACCCGTGATGAACACTGAAGCTTTCTTT. It codes for CAWSVPVMNTEAFF. The chain couples TRBV30 to TRBJ1-1, with unresolved D. Per germline, CDR1 GTSNPN and CDR2 SVGIG (reference sequence). The V gene lost 0 bases and the J gene lost 0 bases, with 8 bases spanning the gap. The CDR3 length is 14 residues. The full variable domain, rest sourced from reference TRBV30 and TRBJ1-1, is SQTIHQWPATLVQPVGSPLSLECTVEGTSNPNLYWYRQAAGRGLQLLFYSVGIGQISSEVPQNLSASRPQDRQFILSSKKLLLSDSGFYLCAWSVPVMNTEAFFGQGTRLTVV.

The chain links TRBV10-1 to TRBJ2-3, with D maybe TRBD1 (5 bases). The CDR3 has 15 amino acids. Germline lookup yields CDR1 WNHNN and CDR2 SYGVQD (reference sequence). V was trimmed by 0 bases and J by 9 bases, leaving 16 bases between them. The CDR3 loop is CASSESGPAQITQYF. The CDR3 DNA follows: TGCGCCAGCAGTGAGTCGGGGCCCGCGCAGATAACGCAGTATTTT.

V usage is TRBV30 and J usage is TRBJ1-5; tentatively, D is TRBD1 (5 bases). This CDR3 is 14 amino acids long. Trimming removed 3 bases from V and 7 bases from J, with 16 bases in between. From germline, CDR1 is GTSNPN and CDR2 SVGIG (reference sequence). The CDR3 DNA follows: TGTGCCTGGAGCGCAGGGTGGGGAGGACAGCCCCAGCATTTT. It specifies CAWSAGWGGQPQHF.

The rearrangement links TRBV7-9 to TRBJ2-7; tentative D call: TRBD1 (6 bases). The CDR3 sequence is 16 residues long. The V end lost 2 bases, the J end lost 0 bases, and 14 bases lay between the germline ends. CDR1 and CDR2 (germline): SEHNR, FQNEAQ (reference sequence). CDR3 protein: CASSLWGTSNSYEQYF. CDR3 nucleotide sequence: TGTGCCAGCAGCTTATGGGGGACATCTAACTCCTACGAGCAGTACTTC.

J is TRBJ1-3 and V is TRBV6-5, with D maybe TRBD1 (5 bases). Germline values: CDR1 MNHEY, CDR2 SVGAGI. The V end was cut by 4 bases, the J end by 4 bases, with 14 bases between. This CDR3 region has 15 residues. CDR3: CASSSPTGQGNTIYF. The CDR3 coding sequence is TGTGCCAGCAGTTCCCCCACGGGGCAAGGAAACACCATATATTTT.

This clone appeared a single time. The chain links TRBV9 to TRBJ2-1; no firm D call. CDR3 length: 15 amino acids. The V gene's germline CDR1 is SGDLS and CDR2 YYNGEE. The V end was cut by 4 bases, the J end by 0 bases, with 11 bases between. This CDR3 reads CASSPRQDSYNEQFF. DNA of the CDR3: TGTGCCAGCAGCCCCCGGCAGGACTCCTACAATGAGCAGTTCTTC.

The rearrangement uses TRBV27 and TRBJ1-4; D is undetermined. The CDR3 totals 15 residues. V was trimmed by 2 bases and J by 6 bases, leaving 13 bases between them. CDR1 and CDR2 (germline): MNHEY, SMNVEV (reference sequence). Here the CDR3 DNA reads TGTGCCAGCAGTTTAACTGCGACGGGGTATGAAAAACTGTTTTTT. Its protein is CASSLTATGYEKLFF.

This clone was seen once. V and J are TRBV9 and TRBJ1-1, with D possibly TRBD1 on 5 matching bases. Germline CDR1 and CDR2: SGDLS and YYNGEE. V was clipped by 0 bases and J by 4 bases, with 13 bases between them. CDR3 length equals 15 residues. This CDR3 is CASSVDGREATEAFF. The CDR3 nucleotides are TGTGCCAGCAGCGTAGATGGCAGGGAGGCCACTGAAGCTTTCTTT.

The chain couples TRBV4-3 to TRBJ2-2, with 9 bases that match TRBD1. The ends lost 4 bases at V and 1 base at J; junction bases unmatched: 10. There are 18 residues in the CDR3. CDR1 is LGHNA, CDR2 YSLEER, per germline. CDR3 protein: CASSRTYRGLGNTGELFF. CDR3 DNA: TGCGCCAGCAGCCGGACCTACAGGGGGCTGGGGAACACCGGGGAGCTGTTTTTT.

The chain has TRBV2 and TRBJ1-2; 8 nucleotides agree with TRBD1. This CDR3 contains 12 residues. V lost 4 bases and J lost 6; bases outside the gene matches: 1. The germline CDR1 and CDR2 sequences are SNHLY and FYNNEI. The CDR3 sequence: CASSGTGNGYTF. CDR3 nucleotides: TGTGCCAGCAGTGGGACAGGGAATGGCTACACCTTC.

The CDR3 sequence: CASSFSGGRQAFF. DNA for the CDR3: TGTGCCAGCAGTTTCTCCGGCGGGCGGCAAGCTTTCTTT. V usage is TRBV6-2 or TRBV6-3 and J usage is TRBJ1-1; unclear D gene. CDR3 length: 13 residues. V lost 4 bases and J 9 bases, leaving 15 bases between the germline ends. Germline lookup yields CDR1 MNHEY and CDR2 SVGEGT.

This chain links TRBV19 with TRBJ1-5; D call uncertain. The CDR3 consists of 13 residues. V gave up 5 bases and J gave up 7 bases, with 12 bases separating them. Germline CDR1 is LNHDA and CDR2 is SQIVND (reference sequence). This chain's CDR3 is CASSWGRNQPQHF. The CDR3 nucleotides are TGTGCCAGTAGTTGGGGTAGGAACCAGCCCCAGCATTTT.

The V gene is TRBV5-4, the J gene TRBJ1-1, with a possible D match to TRBD1 (5 bases). The CDR3 has 15 residues. Trimming removed 4 bases from V and 7 bases from J, with 20 bases in between. In germline, CDR1 is SGHNT, CDR2 YYREEE (reference sequence). The CDR3 reads CASSARDRGVGEAFF. The CDR3 coding sequence is TGTGCCAGCAGCGCCCGGGACCGCGGTGTGGGTGAAGCTTTCTTT.

This chain connects TRBV7-6 to TRBJ1-4, with 7 bases lining up with TRBD1. Germline CDR1 is SGHVS and CDR2 is FNYEAQ. The length of the CDR3 is 16 residues. J was trimmed by 6 bases and V by 5 bases; bases with no gene match: 12. CDR3 loop: CASSPQGGGFHEKLFF. CDR3 coding DNA: TGTGCCAGCAGCCCACAAGGAGGGGGCTTTCATGAAAAACTGTTTTTT.

Concerning this clone itself: At one of its ends the junction is not consistent with the germline gene, which may arise from a read error. The chain couples TRBV5-1 to TRBJ2-7; TRBD1 matches at 9 bases. Germline V gene sequence: CDR1 SGHRS, CDR2 YFSETQ. The length of the CDR3 is 14 residues. The CDR3 sequence: CANSLGTGSGEQYF. The CDR3 coding sequence is TGCGCCAACAGCCTAGGGACAGGGTCTGGCGAGCAGTACTTC. The complete variable domain, with remaining parts taken from reference TRBV5-1 and TRBJ2-7, reads KAGVTQTPRYLIKTRGQQVTLSCSPISGHRSVSWYQQTPGQGLQFLFEYFSETQRNKGNFPGRFSGRQFSNSRSEMNVSTLELGDSALYLCANSLGTGSGEQYFGPGTRLTVT.

The rearrangement uses TRBV5-8 and TRBJ2-2, with TRBD1 as a possible D gene (6 bases). CDR3 length equals 15 residues. V was clipped by 6 bases and J by 1 base, with 13 bases between them. Germline CDR1 reads SGHTS; CDR2 reads YDEGEE. CDR3 nucleotides: TGTGCCAGCAACACCGGACAGCGGAACACCGGGGAGCTGTTTTTT. It yields the protein CASNTGQRNTGELFF.